This paragraph reports one TCR beta chain. Methods used by the authors: Amplified reference gene primers provided the basis for estimating nucleated cell counts. Sequenced by immunoSEQ multiplex PCR; TCRdb stores in-frame clones only, minus some. V, J and clone size were drawn from that table, and D and trimming were deduced from the DNA. The top ten clones hold around 1.1% of a sample with fewer than 250,000 clones, approximately 86% of them seen once. The CDR3 covers 14 residues. CDR1 is SGHRS, CDR2 YFSETQ, per germline. V shed 4 bases, J shed 5 bases, and the junction held 3 bases outside the gene matches. The entry originates in a study of blood T cell repertoires in COVID-19. Study-level information: Material from acute and convalescent COVID-19 was sourced from the United States, Italy and Spain.

This receptor was obtained from a young man with acute or convalescent COVID-19. Sequencing was done on a sample of peripheral blood. The chain couples TRBV5-1 to TRBJ1-4, with TRBD1 identical over 9 bases. Written as DNA, the CDR3 is TGCGCCAGCAGCCGGGACAGGGACAATGAAAAACTGTTTTTT. Its protein is CASSRDRDNEKLFF.